This record covers a single T cell receptor (beta chain). The target antigen is unknown. Trimming removed 6 bases from V and 0 bases from J; junction bases left unmatched: 3. The CDR3 is 14 residues long. Germline V gives CDR1 MGHDK, CDR2 SYGVNS. This entry is derived from a study of cytomegalovirus exposure and HLA in healthy donors. Study observations and caveats: In a later analysis, first-cohort TCR clusters were found to tend to co-occur in the roughly 120 validation repertoires. Usually a TCR sequence was rare, but some public TCRs were found in many donors. Researchers catalogued roughly 150 TCR beta chains as cytomegalovirus-associated.

Profiling relied on immunoSEQ multiplex PCR, and the TCRdb table lists in-frame clones only, not all of them. The data contain about 220,000 clones, about 93% of them seen just once; the ten biggest clones take up around 1.1%. V gene TRBV25-1 combines with J gene TRBJ2-3; 7 positions agree with TRBD1. The TCR originated in a woman aged 18 to 35 in good health and CMV-seronegative. Source material: PBMCs. The CDR3 loop reads CASRGTASTDTQYF. CDR3 coding DNA: TGTGCCAGCAGGGGGACAGCCAGCACAGATACGCAGTATTTT.